Below, 23 T cell receptor beta chains from the same sample are listed, as sequenced in a study of shared T cell receptors in the human thymus. The method was immunoSEQ multiplex PCR; TCRdb's version includes in-frame clones alone and lacks a portion of them. The sample holds some 760,000 clones, 70% to 90% seen once. The same sample was also studied in work on human thymus T cells.

Sequencing was carried out using thymocytes. These receptors originate from a girl under two years old with a congenital heart defect.

The genes are TRBV5-1 and TRBJ2-7, with D possibly TRBD1 on 5 matching bases. The CDR3 contains 13 residues. In germline, CDR1 is SGHRS, CDR2 YFSETQ. The ends were cut back, 5 bases at V and 3 bases at J, with 12 bases in the middle. The CDR3 spells CASRRPDSYEQYF. Written as DNA, the CDR3 is TGCGCCAGCAGGCGGCCCGACAGCTACGAGCAGTACTTC.

The J gene is TRBJ2-3, the V gene TRBV28, with a weak D call TRBD2 (6 bases). The V and J ends lost 6 bases and 2 bases respectively, with 12 bases between them. Germline lookup yields CDR1 MDHEN and CDR2 SYDVKM. The CDR3 runs to 14 residues. The CDR3 DNA sequence: TGTGCCAGCAGAATAGCGGCAGACACAGATACGCAGTATTTT. It translates to CASRIAADTDTQYF.

The chain couples TRBV11-1 to TRBJ1-2; TRBD1 agrees at 8 bases. The CDR3 spans 14 residues. V was clipped by 1 base and J by 8 bases; unmatched bases: 6. Germline V gene lookup returns CDR1 SGHAT and CDR2 FQDESV (reference sequence). The CDR3 region is CASSLETGVDGYTF. The CDR3 region has the DNA TGTGCCAGCAGCTTAGAGACAGGGGTTGACGGCTACACCTTC.

The chain uses TRBV5-1 and TRBJ2-4; 10 nucleotides line up with TRBD2. Germline V CDR1 and CDR2: SGHRS, YFSETQ. J gave up 1 base and V 0 bases, and 16 bases lay outside the gene matches. This CDR3 region has 21 residues. The CDR3 region is CASSLEGLKRGGSAAKNIQYF. In DNA form, the CDR3 reads TGCGCCAGCAGCTTGGAGGGGTTGAAGCGGGGGGGCAGCGCGGCCAAAAACATTCAGTACTTC. Using reference TRBV5-1 and TRBJ2-4 for the parts outside the CDR3, the full variable domain is KAGVTQTPRYLIKTRGQQVTLSCSPISGHRSVSWYQQTPGQGLQFLFEYFSETQRNKGNFPGRFSGRQFSNSRSEMNVSTLELGDSALYLCASSLEGLKRGGSAAKNIQYFGAGTRLSVL.

The V gene is TRBV2, the J gene TRBJ2-2, with 13 positions matching TRBD2. Germline V lookup: CDR1 SNHLY, CDR2 FYNNEI. Trimming at V came to 6 bases and at J to 1 base, leaving 8 bases not matched to a gene. The CDR3 has 18 amino acids. The CDR3 DNA sequence: TGTGCCAGCAGGGACGAACTAGCGGGGGGGCTGAACACCGGGGAGCTGTTTTTT. It encodes CASRDELAGGLNTGELFF.

The sample holds a few counts of this clone. This rearrangement joins TRBV6-5 to TRBJ2-3; TRBD1 aligns across 7 bases. Germline CDR1 MNHEY, CDR2 SVGAGI. The V gene end was trimmed by 2 bases and the J gene end by 10 bases; junction bases not matched to a gene: 6. The CDR3 is 13 residues long. The CDR3 region is CASSYTYRGPQYF. For the CDR3, the DNA is TGTGCCAGCAGTTACACCTACAGGGGCCCGCAGTATTTT.

On this clone itself: Within the sample, other DNA sequences also encode this same CDR3. This chain uses TRBV6-1 with TRBJ2-3; D gene uncertain. The V end lost 4 bases, the J end lost 3 bases, and 14 bases lay between the germline ends. The V gene's germline CDR1 is MNHNS and CDR2 SASEGT. The CDR3 is made up of 15 amino acids. This chain's CDR3 is CASSGSPVSTDTQYF. The CDR3, as DNA: TGTGCCAGCAGTGGGAGTCCGGTCTCTACAGATACGCAGTATTTT.

The chain carries TRBV12-5 and TRBJ1-2; 7 bases match TRBD1. Germline lookup yields CDR1 LGHNT and CDR2 FRNRAP. J lost 0 bases, V lost 4 bases, and 8 bases had no gene match. This CDR3 region has 16 residues. The CDR3 sequence is CASGSGQATSNYGYTF. CDR3 bases: TGTGCTAGTGGTTCCGGACAGGCAACTTCTAACTATGGCTACACCTTC.

The rearrangement links TRBV25-1 to TRBJ2-7, with a possible D match to TRBD1 (5 bases). Trimming cost V 1 base and J 1 base, with 14 bases left between them. CDR3 length: 16 residues. The germline gives CDR1 MGHDK, CDR2 SYGVNS. The CDR3 DNA follows: TGTGCCAGCAGTGAATCAGGGCAGGCTGAGTCCTACGAGCAGTACTTC. Translated, it gives CASSESGQAESYEQYF.

The J gene is TRBJ1-4, the V gene TRBV4-1; a possible D gene is TRBD1 (6 bases). The CDR3 is 17 residues long. Germline loops: CDR1 MGHRA, CDR2 YSYEKL. Trimming pared 2 bases from V and 3 bases from J, leaving 16 bases between. The CDR3: CASSQLAGAQANEKLFF. The CDR3 region has the DNA TGCGCCAGCAGCCAACTCGCAGGGGCGCAGGCTAATGAAAAACTGTTTTTT.

The J gene is TRBJ2-3, the V gene TRBV7-2; D might be TRBD2 (5 bases). Germline CDR1 and CDR2: SGHTA and FQGNSA. This CDR3 is built from 18 residues. Trimming removed 2 bases from V and 4 bases from J, with 22 bases in between. The CDR3 protein is CASSLRNPRVSLSDTQYF. CDR3 DNA sequence: TGTGCCAGCAGCTTAAGGAACCCGAGGGTTTCGTTATCAGATACGCAGTATTTT.

This chain links TRBV7-2 with TRBJ2-3; 10 nucleotides match TRBD2. V was clipped by 4 bases and J by 3 bases; unmatched bases: 10. CDR3 length: 17 residues. Germline loops: CDR1 SGHTA, CDR2 FQGNSA. CDR3 sequence reads: CASSSRTSGQPTDTQYF. The CDR3 DNA sequence: TGTGCCAGCAGCTCCCGGACTAGCGGTCAGCCTACAGATACGCAGTATTTT.

This sequence joins TRBV19 and TRBJ2-7; 7 bases fit TRBD1. V lost 4 bases to trimming and J lost 2 bases; unmatched junction nucleotides: 20. The germline V gene encodes CDR1 LNHDA and CDR2 SQIVND (reference sequence). The CDR3 has 19 amino acids. The CDR3 DNA is TGTGCCAGTAGTACGTACAGGGGTCACGAGTCCTCGAAGGCCTACGAGCAGTACTTC. Its translation: CASSTYRGHESSKAYEQYF.

V is TRBV27 and J is TRBJ1-1; D uncertain. Trimming took 0 bases from V and 3 from J, leaving 17 bases between them. Germline values: CDR1 MNHEY, CDR2 SMNVEV (reference sequence). There are 17 residues in the CDR3. CDR3 sequence (DNA): TGTGCCAGCAGTTTATCACTCCATCTGGGGAGGGACACTGAAGCTTTCTTT. Its protein product is CASSLSLHLGRDTEAFF.

The rearrangement links TRBV10-3 to TRBJ1-2, with 8 nucleotides matching TRBD1. The J segment lost 5 bases and the V segment lost 6 bases, leaving 17 bases of the junction unmatched. Per germline, CDR1 ENHRY and CDR2 SYGVKD. The CDR3 extends over 17 amino acids. This chain's CDR3 is CAISGSPDRGYEYGYTF. The CDR3 region has the DNA TGTGCCATCAGCGGCTCACCCGACAGGGGCTATGAGTATGGCTACACCTTC.

The chain uses TRBV5-1 and TRBJ2-1; 7 bases are a match to TRBD1. In germline, CDR1 is SGHRS, CDR2 YFSETQ. The CDR3 consists of 17 residues. V lost 3 bases and J lost 7; bases outside the gene matches: 16. CDR3 sequence: CASSSNLSTGRSNEQFF. CDR3 in DNA: TGCGCCAGCAGCTCCAACCTATCGACAGGGCGGTCTAATGAGCAGTTCTTC.

V usage is TRBV7-6 and J usage is TRBJ1-1; D not certain. The CDR3 covers 18 residues. Trimming removed 1 base from V and 1 base from J, with 19 bases in between. In germline, CDR1 is SGHVS, CDR2 FNYEAQ. As DNA, the CDR3 is TGTGCCAGCAGCTTAGGGATAACTCCGGGGATAAGGAACACTGAAGCTTTCTTT. Translated, it gives CASSLGITPGIRNTEAFF.

The chain carries TRBV6-1 and TRBJ1-2, with D tentatively TRBD1 (5 bases). The V and J ends lost 4 bases and 5 bases respectively, with 29 bases between them. The CDR3 length is 19 residues. The germline CDR1 and CDR2 sequences are MNHNS and SASEGT. The DNA for the CDR3 is TGTGCCAGCAGTGGGCCAGGGACTTCGTCGGGATTGGGGGGATATGGCTACACCTTC. This translates into CASSGPGTSSGLGGYGYTF.

V and J are TRBV14 and TRBJ2-3, with 8 nucleotides matching TRBD2. J gave up 0 bases and V 2 bases, and 10 bases lay outside the gene matches. The germline V gene encodes CDR1 SGHDN and CDR2 FVKESK. The CDR3 runs to 18 residues. The CDR3 region is CASSQIREGVPSTDTQYF. The CDR3 DNA is TGTGCCAGCAGCCAAATACGGGAGGGGGTCCCTAGCACAGATACGCAGTATTTT.

The J gene is TRBJ1-3, the V gene TRBV14; the match to TRBD1 covers 8 bases. J was trimmed by 3 bases and V by 9 bases; bases with no gene match: 4. The CDR3 has 13 residues. The germline V gene has CDR1 SGHDN and CDR2 FVKESK. CDR3 DNA: TGTGCCAGTCAGGGGGCAGGTGGAAACACCATATATTTT. Protein sequence: CASQGAGGNTIYF.

The V gene is TRBV7-7, the J gene TRBJ2-7, with unresolved D. The germline V gene has CDR1 SSHAT and CDR2 FNYEAQ (reference sequence). The CDR3 runs to 8 residues. The CDR3 nucleotides are TGTACTCCTGGCGAGCAGTACTTC. It specifies CTPGEQYF.

The chain carries TRBV28 and TRBJ1-2; TRBD1 agrees at 7 bases. CDR1 MDHEN and CDR2 SYDVKM come from the germline V gene. This CDR3 contains 17 residues. Trimming at V came to 2 bases and at J to 0 bases, leaving 9 bases not matched to a gene. The CDR3 DNA reads as TGTGCCAGCAGTTTAGCGGGACAGCGAGTATCTAACTATGGCTACACCTTC. It is translated as CASSLAGQRVSNYGYTF.

V and J are TRBV7-8 and TRBJ1-2; D gene unclear. V was clipped by 1 base and J by 4 bases, with 22 bases between them. Germline CDR1 and CDR2: SGHVS and FQNEAQ. CDR3 length: 18 amino acids. CDR3 nucleotides: TGTGCCAGCAGCTTAGTTTCGGCCGAAGGCGGAGGACCCTATGGCTACACCTTC. It codes for CASSLVSAEGGGPYGYTF.